The clone carrying this TCR beta chain was counted once. These data are taken from a study of control samples from healthy donors and cancer patients. The method was immunoSEQ multiplex PCR; TCRdb's version includes in-frame clones alone and lacks a portion of them. The profile shows almost 95,000 clones, 90% of them singletons. What was sequenced was blood. The receptor was isolated from a young woman in good health.

CDR3 DNA sequence: TGTGCCAGCAGCGTAGCTGCCAGGGCCTCCTACAATGAGCAGTTCTTC. Translated, it gives CASSVAARASYNEQFF. This rearrangement joins TRBV9 to TRBJ2-1; perhaps TRBD1 as D (5 bases). Germline V CDR1 and CDR2: SGDLS, YYNGEE. There are 16 residues in the CDR3. V was pared by 0 bases and J by 0 bases, with 10 bases between.